This TCR beta chain was sequenced during a study of follicular helper T cells after annual influenza vaccination. A few counts support this clone. Survey level resolution was used for TCRB sequencing. Produced via immunoSEQ multiplex PCR; TCRdb's table is partial and in-frame only. Counted here are over 25,000 clones, approximately 80% occurring once; the ten biggest clones make up roughly 1.3%. Stated time point: 2014-2015 season, pre-vaccination. The CDR3 is 17 residues long. J was trimmed by 5 bases and V by 9 bases; bases with no gene match: 14. Germline V CDR1 and CDR2: MRHNA, SNTAGT. This sample comprised CXCR5+ CD38- circulating T follicular helper cells from blood, obtained on the day of influenza vaccination. As to subset: circulating Tfh, non-naive CD4+CXCR5+PD-1+ (ICOS+CD38+ or ICOS-CD38-). This chain joins TRBV6-4 and TRBJ1-6; 9 bases fit TRBD1. The TCR was taken from an adult who received the influenza vaccine. CDR3 in amino acids: CARCFRDRVLDNSPLHF. DNA for the CDR3: TGTGCCAGATGCTTCCGGGACAGGGTTTTGGATAATTCACCCCTCCACTTT.